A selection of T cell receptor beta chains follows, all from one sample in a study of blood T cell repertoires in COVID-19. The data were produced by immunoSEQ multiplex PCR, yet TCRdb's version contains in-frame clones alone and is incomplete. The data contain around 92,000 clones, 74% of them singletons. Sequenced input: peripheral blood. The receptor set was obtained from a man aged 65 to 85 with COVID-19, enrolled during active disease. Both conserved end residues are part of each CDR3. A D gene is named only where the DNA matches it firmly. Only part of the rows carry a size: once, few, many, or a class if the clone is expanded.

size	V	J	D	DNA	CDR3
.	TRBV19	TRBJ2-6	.	TGTGCCAGTAGTCCAGGATACCGCAGCTCTGGGGCCAACGTCCTGACTTTC	CASSPGYRSSGANVLTF
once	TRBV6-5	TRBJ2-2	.	TGTGCCAGCACCCTGGACTTTTACACCGGGGAGCTGTTTTTT	CASTLDFYTGELFF
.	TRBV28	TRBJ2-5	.	TGTGCCAGCAGCCAATTGAGACAGAAAGAGACCCAGTACTTC	CASSQLRQKETQYF
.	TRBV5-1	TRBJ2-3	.	TGCGCCAGCAGCTTGGATCGGGAGTCCGGCACAGATACGCAGTATTTT	CASSLDRESGTDTQYF
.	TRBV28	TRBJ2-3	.	TGTGCCAGCAGTTTTGATGGGGTCGGAGGAGCTGAAGATACGCAGTATTTT	CASSFDGVGGAEDTQYF
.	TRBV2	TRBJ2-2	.	TGTGCCACCAAGAAGGAGCCGGGCACCGGGGAGCTGTTTTTT	CATKKEPGTGELFF
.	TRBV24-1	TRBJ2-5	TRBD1	TGTGCCACCAGTGATCGCACGACAGGGGCGTACCAAGAGACCCAGTACTTC	CATSDRTTGAYQETQYF
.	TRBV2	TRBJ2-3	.	TGTGCCAGCAGTGAGGATCTAGTCACAGATACGCAGTATTTT	CASSEDLVTDTQYF
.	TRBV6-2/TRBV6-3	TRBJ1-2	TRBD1	TGTGCCAGCAGTTACCAAAGACAGGGGGATAACGGCTACACCTTC	CASSYQRQGDNGYTF
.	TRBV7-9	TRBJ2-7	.	TGTGCCAGCAGCTTAGTTTGGGACTCTAGCTCCTACGAGCAGTACTTC	CASSLVWDSSSYEQYF
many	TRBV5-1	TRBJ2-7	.	TGCGCCAGCAGCTTTCACTTGTACGAGCAGTACTTC	CASSFHLYEQYF
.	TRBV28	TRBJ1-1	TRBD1	TGTGCCAGCAGTTCCCCCGAACCGACAGGGGGAACTGAAGCTTTCTTT	CASSSPEPTGGTEAFF
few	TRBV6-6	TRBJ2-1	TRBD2	TGTGCCAGCAGCCACCGGGGACTAGCGGGAGGACCGTTTGTCGCCTACAATGAGCAGTTCTTC	CASSHRGLAGGPFVAYNEQFF